This T cell receptor (beta chain) emerged from a study of cytomegalovirus exposure and HLA in healthy donors. Study-level background: The study placed around 80% of its 398 genotyped donors in the Caucasian-associated ancestry cluster. Study-wide results and limits: The analysis excluded some indistinguishable V segments, including TRBV6-2 and TRBV6-3.

Primers: 60 Vbeta forward and 13 Jbeta reverse. Method: immunoSEQ multiplex PCR; TCRdb's copy keeps in-frame clones and lacks some. The repertoire consists of more than 100,000 clones, with roughly 83% occurring once and the leading ten covering over 1.5%. Worth noting for this clone: The antigen is undetermined.

Germline V CDR1 and CDR2: SGHDT, YYEEEE. V trimming: 4 bases; J trimming: 2 bases; junction bases outside the gene matches: 12. CDR3 length equals 17 residues. The V call is TRBV5-6, the J call TRBJ2-3; 8 bases map to TRBD1. This clonotype was sampled from a man between 40 and 49 years old in good health and CMV-seronegative. The sequenced sample was PBMCs. The CDR3 reads CASSLGTGHTSTDTQYF. The CDR3 DNA follows: TGTGCCAGCAGCCTTGGGACAGGTCATACTTCCACAGATACGCAGTATTTT.